A single sample is the source of the 28 T cell receptor beta chains below, sequenced in a study of siplizumab effects on memory and regulatory T cells. The assay was immunoSEQ multiplex PCR, and TCRdb's table has in-frame clones only and misses some. Among about 87,000 clones, 85% to 90% were seen once, and the ten largest hold 15%. The sample taken for sequencing was CD4+ T cells sorted from blood. The source of these receptors is a human donor in good health.

The table lists this clone with a count of one. V is TRBV7-2 and J is TRBJ2-7, with D perhaps TRBD2 (6 bases). The CDR3 has 16 residues. V was clipped by 1 base and J by 4 bases, with 17 bases between them. Germline lookup yields CDR1 SGHTA and CDR2 FQGNSA. Here the CDR3 reads CASSLDLRAGLYEQYF. The CDR3 coding sequence is TGTGCCAGCAGCTTAGATCTGCGGGCGGGGCTTTACGAGCAGTACTTC.

The chain joins TRBV28 to TRBJ1-1; perhaps TRBD1 as D (6 bases). The length of the CDR3 is 14 residues. Between the trimmed V and J ends, which lost 3 bases and 1 base, there was a span of 9 bases. Germline CDR1 reads MDHEN; CDR2 reads SYDVKM. CDR3: CASSLPQGNTEAFF. DNA for the CDR3: TGTGCCAGCAGTTTGCCACAGGGGAACACTGAAGCTTTCTTT.

This sequence joins TRBV7-6 and TRBJ2-3; tentative D call: TRBD2 (6 bases). There are 15 residues in the CDR3. Germline V gene data show CDR1 as SGHVS and CDR2 as FNYEAQ. V gave up 1 base and J gave up 1 base, with 9 bases separating them. Here the CDR3 DNA reads TGTGCCAGCAGCTTAGGGGGAGGCGGCACAGATACGCAGTATTTT. It encodes CASSLGGGGTDTQYF.

The chain employs TRBV6-5 and TRBJ1-1, with TRBD1 identical over 7 bases. The CDR3 extends over 15 amino acids. V lost 4 bases to trimming and J lost 0 bases; unmatched junction nucleotides: 5. Germline lookup yields CDR1 MNHEY and CDR2 SVGAGI. This CDR3 is CASSFNRGMNTEAFF. DNA for the CDR3: TGTGCCAGCAGTTTTAACAGGGGAATGAACACTGAAGCTTTCTTT.

V gene TRBV11-3 combines with J gene TRBJ2-5, with 10 bases aligning to TRBD2. Germline-derived CDR1 and CDR2 are SGHNT and YENEEA. V shed 3 bases, J shed 4 bases, and the junction held 5 bases outside the gene matches. The CDR3 is made up of 15 amino acids. DNA for the CDR3: TGTGCCAGCAGCTTGGGTACTAGCGGGACAGAGACCCAGTACTTC. It yields the protein CASSLGTSGTETQYF. Drawing the rest from reference TRBV11-3 and TRBJ2-5, the complete variable domain is EAGVVQSPRYKIIEKKQPVAFWCNPISGHNTLYWYLQNLGQGPELLIRYENEEAVDDSQLPKDRFSAERLKGVDSTLKIQPAELGDSAVYLCASSLGTSGTETQYFGPGTRLLVL.

This chain joins TRBV9 and TRBJ2-5; 10 bases are shared with TRBD2. Germline-derived CDR1 and CDR2 are SGDLS and YYNGEE. V lost 0 bases and J lost 3; bases outside the gene matches: 8. This CDR3 has 17 amino acids. CDR3 loop: CASSVAASGRGEETQYF. The CDR3 DNA sequence: TGTGCCAGCAGCGTAGCGGCTAGCGGGAGAGGGGAAGAGACCCAGTACTTC.

The J gene is TRBJ2-7, the V gene TRBV6-5; maybe TRBD2 (6 bases). V was pared by 5 bases and J by 3 bases, with 8 bases between. In germline, CDR1 is MNHEY, CDR2 SVGAGI. CDR3 length: 12 amino acids. In nucleotides, the CDR3 is TGTGCCAGCAGTGAAGCGGGCTACGAGCAGTACTTC. This gives the protein CASSEAGYEQYF.

CDR3 bases: TGTGCCAGTAGCCAAACGTCATGGCGGGAGTTCGCCGGGGAGCTGTTTTTT. Its protein is CASSQTSWREFAGELFF. This chain links TRBV19 with TRBJ2-2; TRBD2 matches at 7 bases. CDR3 length: 17 residues. J gave up 6 bases and V 6 bases, and 16 bases lay outside the gene matches. CDR1 and CDR2 from the germline V gene are LNHDA and SQIVND (reference sequence).

The CDR3 is CASRQGAGTGELFF. The CDR3 region has the DNA TGTGCCAGCAGACAGGGGGCAGGAACCGGGGAGCTGTTTTTT. The chain uses TRBV27 and TRBJ2-2, with 9 bases fitting TRBD1. Losses at the gene ends were 6 bases for V and 5 bases for J; bases not matched to a gene: 4. There are 14 residues in the CDR3. Germline loops: CDR1 MNHEY, CDR2 SMNVEV (reference sequence).

The CDR3 DNA is TGTGCCAGCAACCTCCCCGGGACAGCGAGCTATGGCTACACCTTC. This codes for CASNLPGTASYGYTF. The rearrangement joins TRBV28 to TRBJ1-2; TRBD1 matches at 7 bases. With 7 bases clipped from V and 4 bases from J, the junction kept 12 bases outside the gene matches. The V gene's germline CDR1 is MDHEN and CDR2 SYDVKM. This CDR3 contains 15 residues.

V is TRBV11-2 and J is TRBJ1-1; the D gene is possibly TRBD1 (6 bases). The CDR3 is made up of 16 amino acids. CDR1 and CDR2 from the germline V gene are SGHAT and FQNNGV. V was clipped by 3 bases and J by 7 bases, with 21 bases between them. CDR3 DNA: TGTGCCAGCAGCTTGTCTCGTAATCAGGGGAATATTGAAGCTTTCTTT. Residues: CASSLSRNQGNIEAFF.

CDR3 nucleotide sequence: TGTGCCAGCAGCCAAGTTGGGTCCCCCTACAATGAGCAGTTCTTC. Protein product: CASSQVGSPYNEQFF. The V and J genes are TRBV4-2 and TRBJ2-1; no clear D gene. CDR1 is LGHNA, CDR2 YNFKEQ, per germline. The CDR3 sequence is 15 residues long. Between the trimmed V and J ends, which lost 1 base and 2 bases, there was a span of 9 bases.

This sequence joins TRBV5-4 and TRBJ1-4, with a weak D call TRBD1 (5 bases). Germline V gives CDR1 SGHNT, CDR2 YYREEE (reference sequence). The ends were cut back, 4 bases at V and 5 bases at J, with 12 bases in the middle. This CDR3 comprises 14 residues. The CDR3 coding sequence is TGTGCCAGCAGCGGGACGTCGAAGAATGAAAAACTGTTTTTT. It codes for CASSGTSKNEKLFF.

This rearrangement joins TRBV15 to TRBJ2-3; D not resolved. The germline V gene has CDR1 LNHNV and CDR2 YYDKDF (reference sequence). This CDR3 contains 15 residues. Between the trimmed V and J ends, which lost 4 bases and 3 bases, there was a span of 14 bases. CDR3 region: CATSKNRQPTDTQYF. The CDR3 region has the DNA TGTGCCACCAGCAAAAATCGTCAGCCTACAGATACGCAGTATTTT.

For this clone: Within the sample, other DNA sequences also encode this same CDR3. The chain carries TRBV11-3 and TRBJ2-1; TRBD2 aligns across 7 bases. V was pared by 3 bases and J by 5 bases, with 1 base of the junction left unmatched. The CDR3 runs to 13 residues. The germline gives CDR1 SGHNT, CDR2 YENEEA. The CDR3 DNA follows: TGTGCCAGCAGCTTGCTAGCGGACAATGAGCAGTTCTTC. It specifies CASSLLADNEQFF.

The V call is TRBV6-5, the J call TRBJ1-3; 9 bases align to TRBD1. CDR1 is MNHEY, CDR2 SVGAGI, per germline. CDR3 length equals 12 residues. Trimming cost V 4 bases and J 13 bases; bases outside gene matches: 5. CDR3 residues: CASSSGQGGIYF. The DNA for the CDR3 is TGTGCCAGCAGTTCGGGACAGGGCGGGATATATTTT.

This clone was seen a single time. The CDR3 loop reads CASSESGSSYNEQFF. The CDR3 DNA sequence: TGTGCCAGCAGTGAGTCTGGGAGTTCCTACAATGAGCAGTTCTTC. The chain combines TRBV6-1 with TRBJ2-1, with a weak D call TRBD2 (5 bases). V was cut by 3 bases and J by 1 base, with 10 bases left in between. CDR1 and CDR2 from the germline V gene are MNHNS and SASEGT. The CDR3 is made up of 15 amino acids.

The chain carries TRBV15 and TRBJ2-4; the D is unclear. Trimming stripped 5 bases from V and 0 bases from J, with 11 bases between. The CDR3 extends over 15 amino acids. Germline V lookup: CDR1 LNHNV, CDR2 YYDKDF (reference sequence). CDR3 nucleotides: TGTGCCACCAGCCACCGAGTGGGAGCCAAAAACATTCAGTACTTC. Amino acids: CATSHRVGAKNIQYF.

The chain is built from TRBV7-9 and TRBJ2-2, with 7 bases aligning to TRBD1. The germline CDR1 and CDR2 sequences are SEHNR and FQNEAQ (reference sequence). CDR3 length equals 19 residues. V trimming: 5 bases; J trimming: 8 bases; junction bases outside the gene matches: 23. CDR3 region: CASSRSILDRTLWVGELFF. CDR3 sequence (DNA): TGTGCCAGCAGCCGAAGCATCCTGGACAGGACCCTCTGGGTGGGGGAGCTGTTTTTT.

On this clone itself: Because it lacks the conserved phenylalanine or tryptophan at the end, this CDR3 is likely a read error. The V call is TRBV28, the J call TRBJ1-4; D is unclear. The germline gives CDR1 MDHEN, CDR2 SYDVKM. The CDR3 is made up of 14 amino acids. Trimming took 2 bases from V and 5 from J, leaving 9 bases between them. CDR3 residues: CASSLHTANEKLFL. In DNA, the CDR3 is TGTGCCAGCAGTTTACACACCGCGAATGAAAAACTGTTTCTT.

This clone was recorded once. Sequence at one end of the junction differs from germline and may be a read error. V is TRBV18 and J is TRBJ1-4, with 7 positions matching TRBD1. Per the germline V gene, CDR1 is KGHSH and CDR2 is LQKENI. The CDR3 is 14 residues long. CDR3 nucleotide sequence: TGTGCCAGCTCACCTTCAACCTTAGACAGGGACTTGCTTTTT. Translating it yields CASSPSTLDRDLLF. The entire variable domain, with the rest obtained from reference TRBV18 and TRBJ1-4, is as follows: NAGVMQNPRHLVRRRGQEARLRCSPMKGHSHVYWYRQLPEEGLKFMVYLQKENIIDESGMPKERFSAEFPKEGPSILRIQQVVRGDSAAYFCASSPSTLDRDLLFGSGTQLSVL.

This clone appeared once. Other DNA sequences in the same sample also yield this CDR3. The J gene is TRBJ2-5, the V gene TRBV18, with D unresolved. This CDR3 region has 11 residues. Trimming removed 2 bases at V and 3 bases at J, with 1 base between. The V gene's germline CDR1 is KGHSH and CDR2 LQKENI. This chain's CDR3 is CASSPKETQYF. CDR3 bases: TGTGCCAGCTCACCAAAAGAGACCCAGTACTTC.

The count of this clone is one. This chain joins TRBV4-3 and TRBJ2-3; possibly TRBD2 for D (7 bases). V lost 1 base and J lost 2, with 16 bases in between. CDR1 and CDR2 from the germline V gene are LGHNA and YSLEER. The CDR3 totals 17 residues. CDR3 DNA: TGCGCCAGCAGCCAAGTGGGGGAGGGGGTTATCACAGATACGCAGTATTTT. This codes for CASSQVGEGVITDTQYF.

The chain carries TRBV27 and TRBJ2-6; D is possibly TRBD1 or TRBD2 (6 bases each). V dropped 6 bases and J dropped 1 base, with 10 bases sitting between them. The CDR3 length is 15 residues. Germline V gene data show CDR1 as MNHEY and CDR2 as SMNVEV (reference sequence). The DNA of the CDR3 is TGTGCCAGCAGCCGGGGGCCTTCTGGGGCCAACGTCCTGACTTTC. It is translated as CASSRGPSGANVLTF.

The chain couples TRBV9 to TRBJ1-3, with a tentative D call TRBD1 (6 bases). V lost 5 bases, J lost 4 bases, and 13 bases lay in between. There are 14 residues in the CDR3. Germline V gene sequence: CDR1 SGDLS, CDR2 YYNGEE. CDR3 nucleotide sequence: TGTGCCAGCAGTCGGGGACATCCGGGAAACACCATATATTTT. It yields the protein CASSRGHPGNTIYF.

The rearrangement joins TRBV7-3 to TRBJ2-3; 7 nucleotides align to TRBD2. Per germline, CDR1 SGHTA and CDR2 FQGTGA. V lost 5 bases, J lost 4 bases, and 12 bases stayed unmatched. The length of the CDR3 is 16 residues. This chain's CDR3 is CASSPGGLRGADTQYF. The CDR3 nucleotides read TGTGCCAGCAGCCCCGGGGGTCTCCGGGGGGCAGATACGCAGTATTTT.

The CDR3 coding sequence is TGTGCCAGCAGTGAAGCAGACTACACAGATACGCAGTATTTT. Its protein product is CASSEADYTDTQYF. This chain uses TRBV6-1 with TRBJ2-3; weak D call: TRBD2 (5 bases). Germline assignment: CDR1 MNHNS and CDR2 SASEGT. The germline V and J ends were trimmed by 0 bases and 2 bases, with 6 bases remaining between them. There are 14 residues in the CDR3.

V is TRBV4-2 and J is TRBJ2-1; D possibly matches TRBD1 or TRBD2 (5 bases each). Germline assignment: CDR1 LGHNA and CDR2 YNFKEQ. V was cut by 4 bases and J by 5 bases, with 9 bases left in between. This CDR3 contains 13 residues. The chain's CDR3 is CASSPGPDNEQFF. The DNA of the CDR3 is TGTGCCAGCAGCCCGGGACCGGACAATGAGCAGTTCTTC.